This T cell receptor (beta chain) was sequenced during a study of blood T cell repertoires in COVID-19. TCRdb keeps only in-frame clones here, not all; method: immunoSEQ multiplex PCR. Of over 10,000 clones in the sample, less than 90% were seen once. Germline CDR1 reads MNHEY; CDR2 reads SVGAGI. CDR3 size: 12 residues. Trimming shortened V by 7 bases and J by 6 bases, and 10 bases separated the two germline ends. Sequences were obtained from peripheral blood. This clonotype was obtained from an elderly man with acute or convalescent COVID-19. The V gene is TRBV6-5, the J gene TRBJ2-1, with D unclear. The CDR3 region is CASTHFGNEQFF. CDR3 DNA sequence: TGTGCCAGCACCCACTTCGGCAATGAGCAGTTCTTC.